This T cell receptor (beta chain) derives from a study of beta chain features in type 1 diabetes. General study results and limits: Shortening of TCRB CDR3s, moderate but significant, appeared in all four CD4+ subsets of Type 1 diabetes patients.

This clone has a handful of counts. Its antigen is as yet unknown. This same CDR3 is encoded by further DNA sequences in the sample. CDR3 length: 12 amino acids. The germline V gene encodes CDR1 SQVTM and CDR2 ANQGSEA. Trimming cost V 7 bases and J 2 bases; bases outside gene matches: 4. All of the isolated RNA was reverse transcribed, so expressed TCRB transcripts were sequenced. Measured with immunoSEQ multiplex PCR; TCRdb has only the in-frame clones, and not every one. The sample yields hundreds of thousands of clones, 10% to 15% seen once. The chain carries TRBV29-1 and TRBJ1-1; 7 bases are shared with TRBD1. The origin of this receptor is a woman under 30 with type 1 diabetes. Sequenced: naive CD4+ T cells from blood. In DNA form, the CDR3 reads TGCAGCGCCCAGGGGGGCAACACTGAAGCTTTCTTT. Residues: CSAQGGNTEAFF.